Included here is one TCR beta chain sequence, with context. This record comes from a study of OX40 agonist ivuxolimab in advanced cancers. Method: immunoSEQ multiplex PCR; TCRdb's copy keeps in-frame clones and lacks some. Here the sample spans over 20,000 clones, roughly 77% being singletons. The CDR3 has 18 amino acids. The V gene's germline CDR1 is SGHNT and CDR2 YYREEE (reference sequence). V was cut by 0 bases and J by 5 bases, with 23 bases left in between. Sample: CD4+ or CD8+ T cells sorted from blood, taken in a trial of the OX40 agonist ivuxolimab. This sequence joins TRBV5-4 and TRBJ1-1, with D unclear. This sequence was found in an adult with an advanced solid tumor such as melanoma, head and neck, liver or kidney cancer. DNA for the CDR3: TGTGCCAGCAGCTTGGATTCGAGGGTAATGTCCCAGATGACTGAAGCTTTCTTT. Amino acid sequence: CASSLDSRVMSQMTEAFF. The complete variable domain, with remaining parts taken from reference TRBV5-4 and TRBJ1-1, reads ETGVTQSPTHLIKTRGQQVTLRCSSQSGHNTVSWYQQALGQGPQFIFQYYREEENGRGNFPPRFSGLQFPNYSSELNVNALELDDSALYLCASSLDSRVMSQMTEAFFGQGTRLTVV.